One and the same sample provided the 32 T cell receptor beta chains below, sequenced in a study of blood T cell repertoires in COVID-19. Data came from immunoSEQ multiplex PCR; TCRdb stores just in-frame clones and leaves some out. The sample has about 250,000 clones, around 86% seen once. The sequencing input was PBMCs or T cells enriched from blood (not recorded which). The receptors originated from a man between 18 and 29 years old who had recovered from COVID-19.

The chain is built from TRBV29-1 and TRBJ1-2, with D unclear. V lost 6 bases, J lost 2 bases, and 7 bases lay in between. The CDR3 runs 11 residues. Looked up from germline, CDR1 is SQVTM and CDR2 is ANQGSEA. CDR3 sequence: CSVEANYGYTF. The CDR3 DNA reads TGCAGCGTGGAGGCAAACTATGGCTACACCTTC.

The gene calls are TRBV9 and TRBJ2-1; weak D call: TRBD1 (6 bases). Germline CDR1 is SGDLS and CDR2 is YYNGEE. The CDR3 covers 14 residues. V lost 6 bases and J lost 3, with 13 bases in between. CDR3 protein: CASTAEGGYNEQFF. The CDR3 DNA is TGTGCCAGCACCGCGGAAGGGGGCTACAATGAGCAGTTCTTC.

The chain joins TRBV27 to TRBJ1-2; 7 positions agree with TRBD1. Trimming at V came to 4 bases and at J to 8 bases, leaving 7 bases not matched to a gene. From germline, CDR1 is MNHEY and CDR2 SMNVEV (reference sequence). This CDR3 is built from 13 residues. The CDR3 bases are TGTGCCAGCAGTTCATACAGGGGCAGCGGCTACACCTTC. This translates into CASSSYRGSGYTF.

The V gene is TRBV6-4, the J gene TRBJ2-3; 10 bases are a match to TRBD2. Trimming cost V 1 base and J 4 bases; bases outside gene matches: 5. The CDR3 is 16 residues long. Looked up from germline, CDR1 is MRHNA and CDR2 is SNTAGT. The CDR3 here is CASSDLVAGGADTQYF. DNA for the CDR3: TGTGCCAGCAGTGACTTGGTAGCGGGAGGCGCAGATACGCAGTATTTT.

The chain uses TRBV27 and TRBJ1-5; weak D call: TRBD1 (5 bases). V shed 6 bases and J shed 1 base, with 7 bases lying between them. The CDR3 spans 13 residues. Germline V gene lookup returns CDR1 MNHEY and CDR2 SMNVEV (reference sequence). Here the CDR3 reads CASSDRSNQPQHF. For the CDR3, the DNA is TGTGCCAGCAGCGACAGAAGCAATCAGCCCCAGCATTTT.

Only one count was recorded for this clone. The chain is built from TRBV2 and TRBJ1-1; maybe TRBD1 (6 bases). Trimming took 7 bases from V and 0 from J, leaving 15 bases between them. Germline-derived CDR1 and CDR2 are SNHLY and FYNNEI. The CDR3 runs 15 residues. The CDR3 reads CASIPSGAVNTEAFF. The CDR3 nucleotides read TGTGCCAGCATTCCATCAGGGGCGGTGAACACTGAAGCTTTCTTT.

The chain has TRBV24-1 and TRBJ1-3, with TRBD1 identical over 9 bases. The CDR3 has 15 residues. Germline values: CDR1 KGHDR, CDR2 SFDVKD. V dropped 3 bases and J dropped 4; count of bases not matched to a gene: 3. The CDR3 protein is CATSDAGTGGNTIYF. DNA of the CDR3: TGTGCCACCAGTGATGCCGGGACAGGGGGAAACACCATATATTTT.

The chain carries TRBV7-8 and TRBJ1-2; TRBD1 agrees at 10 bases. Germline CDR1 is SGHVS and CDR2 is FQNEAQ. The V segment lost 4 bases and the J segment 4 bases; nucleotides outside the gene matches: 6. CDR3 length equals 15 residues. The CDR3 region has the DNA TGTGCCAGCAGCTCCGGGACAGGGGACCTCTATGGCTACACCTTC. Its translation is CASSSGTGDLYGYTF.

The rearrangement joins TRBV28 to TRBJ2-3, with D perhaps matching TRBD2 (5 bases). Germline V CDR1 and CDR2: MDHEN, SYDVKM. This CDR3 region has 14 residues. The V and J ends lost 5 bases and 1 base respectively, with 10 bases between them. CDR3 coding DNA: TGTGCCAGCAGTCCTGCCGGGGGCACAGATACGCAGTATTTT. Translating gives CASSPAGGTDTQYF.

V is TRBV30 and J is TRBJ1-1; D is undetermined. Germline V gene lookup returns CDR1 GTSNPN and CDR2 SVGIG (reference sequence). The CDR3 spans 10 residues. The germline V and J ends were trimmed by 4 bases and 10 bases, with 10 bases remaining between them. The CDR3 bases are TGTGCCTGGATTCGGGAGGGAGCTTTCTTT. It is translated as CAWIREGAFF.

In its sample, this clone was seen a few times. The gene calls are TRBV10-1 and TRBJ2-3; 10 bases align to TRBD2. The germline CDR1 and CDR2 sequences are WNHNN and SYGVQD (reference sequence). The CDR3 length is 16 residues. Trimming took 3 bases from V and 3 from J; bases not matched to a gene: 6. The CDR3 nucleotides are TGCGCCAGCAGTGATTACAGGACTAGCGGAACAGATACGCAGTATTTT. Its protein product is CASSDYRTSGTDTQYF.

This clone was detected a few times. The chain uses TRBV11-2 and TRBJ2-2, with 12 bases lining up with TRBD2. V lost 7 bases and J lost 1; bases outside the gene matches: 4. Germline CDR1 and CDR2: SGHAT and FQNNGV. This CDR3 comprises 16 residues. Here the CDR3 reads CASNQLAGGNTGELFF. The CDR3 bases are TGTGCCAGCAACCAACTAGCGGGGGGGAACACCGGGGAGCTGTTTTTT.

The chain joins TRBV18 to TRBJ1-2; 7 bases map to TRBD1. This CDR3 contains 13 residues. Trimming at V came to 4 bases and at J to 4 bases, leaving 3 bases not matched to a gene. Germline V CDR1 and CDR2: KGHSH, LQKENI. DNA for the CDR3: TGTGCCAGCTCACTAGACAGGGCCTATGGCTACACCTTC. Protein sequence: CASSLDRAYGYTF. Combining the CDR3 with reference TRBV18 and TRBJ1-2 gives the whole variable domain NAGVMQNPRHLVRRRGQEARLRCSPMKGHSHVYWYRQLPEEGLKFMVYLQKENIIDESGMPKERFSAEFPKEGPSILRIQQVVRGDSAAYFCASSLDRAYGYTFGSGTRLTVV.

V and J are TRBV7-9 and TRBJ1-6; 9 bases line up with TRBD1. The CDR3 spans 15 residues. The V and J ends lost 3 bases and 7 bases, in that order; junction bases with no gene match: 4. Germline CDR1 reads SEHNR; CDR2 reads FQNEAQ (reference sequence). CDR3 sequence reads: CASSLGQGGNSPLHF. The CDR3 bases are TGTGCCAGCAGCTTGGGACAGGGCGGAAATTCACCCCTCCACTTT.

The genes are TRBV6-1 and TRBJ1-5, with D possibly matching TRBD1 (5 bases). The V end was cut by 4 bases, the J end by 4 bases, with 17 bases between. CDR1 and CDR2 (germline): MNHNS, SASEGT. The length of the CDR3 is 16 residues. The CDR3 coding sequence is TGTGCCAGCAGTGGCGGCGACAGATTGGGAAATCAGCCCCAGCATTTT. Translating gives CASSGGDRLGNQPQHF.

The rearrangement uses TRBV2 and TRBJ2-1, with 8 positions matching TRBD2. Germline CDR1 reads SNHLY; CDR2 reads FYNNEI. V dropped 4 bases and J dropped 9; count of bases not matched to a gene: 11. The CDR3 runs to 15 residues. The chain's CDR3 is CASSGVSGAGGEQFF. The CDR3 bases are TGTGCCAGCAGTGGGGTTAGCGGGGCAGGAGGTGAGCAGTTCTTC.

The chain carries TRBV19 and TRBJ2-1; 10 bases are a match to TRBD2. Trimming at V came to 0 bases and at J to 4 bases, leaving 18 bases not matched to a gene. CDR1 is LNHDA, CDR2 SQIVND, per germline (reference sequence). This CDR3 has 21 amino acids. In DNA, the CDR3 is TGTGCCAGTAGTATAGATCATGGGTCAAGTTATTCTAGCGGGGGATACAATGAGCAGTTCTTC. Translating gives CASSIDHGSSYSSGGYNEQFF.

The chain carries TRBV7-9 and TRBJ1-2; 8 nucleotides match TRBD1. Germline V gene data show CDR1 as SEHNR and CDR2 as FQNEAQ (reference sequence). V was clipped by 2 bases and J by 14 bases; unmatched bases: 19. The CDR3 consists of 16 residues. The CDR3 here is CASSLSGSSQGARWTF. In DNA form, the CDR3 reads TGTGCCAGCAGCTTAAGTGGGTCCAGCCAGGGGGCAAGATGGACCTTC.

The rearrangement uses TRBV7-9 and TRBJ2-7; tentatively, D is TRBD1 (6 bases). CDR1 and CDR2 (germline): SEHNR, FQNEAQ (reference sequence). V gave up 4 bases and J gave up 2 bases, with 18 bases separating them. This CDR3 is built from 16 residues. This CDR3 reads CASSSKHRAVTYEQYF. The DNA of the CDR3 is TGTGCCAGCAGCTCGAAACACAGGGCTGTTACCTACGAGCAGTACTTC.

The V gene is TRBV11-3, the J gene TRBJ2-2; TRBD1 is a possible D gene (6 bases). Trimming cost V 0 bases and J 7 bases, with 15 bases left between them. This CDR3 spans 16 amino acids. CDR1 is SGHNT and CDR2 is YENEEA in the germline V gene. The CDR3 DNA reads TGTGCCAGCAGCTTAGAGGCCACAGGGTCCGGCGGGGAGCTGTTTTTT. Residues: CASSLEATGSGGELFF.

This clone was detected only a few times. This chain uses TRBV30 with TRBJ1-6; no clear D. Trimming pared 0 bases from V and 10 bases from J, leaving 19 bases between. The CDR3 extends over 16 amino acids. Germline V gene data show CDR1 as GTSNPN and CDR2 as SVGIG (reference sequence). CDR3 coding DNA: TGTGCCTGGAGTGTACAAAGAGGGAGTGGTGACTCACCCCTCCACTTT. Protein: CAWSVQRGSGDSPLHF.

The chain links TRBV14 to TRBJ2-5; 12 bases are shared with TRBD2. Germline values: CDR1 SGHDN, CDR2 FVKESK. V lost 4 bases to trimming and J lost 7 bases; unmatched junction nucleotides: 19. CDR3 length equals 19 residues. The CDR3 spells CASSLKPTTGLAGNRTQYF. The CDR3 DNA is TGTGCCAGCAGCCTAAAACCCACCACAGGACTAGCGGGGAATCGGACCCAGTACTTC.

The CDR3 reads CASSVAPTSGQETQYF. The CDR3 DNA is TGTGCCAGCAGCGTAGCCCCGACTAGCGGCCAAGAGACCCAGTACTTC. The chain is built from TRBV9 and TRBJ2-5, with 9 bases aligning to TRBD2. The length of the CDR3 is 16 residues. With 0 bases clipped from V and 1 base from J, the junction kept 4 bases outside the gene matches. Germline V CDR1 and CDR2: SGDLS, YYNGEE. Together with reference TRBV9 and TRBJ2-5, the CDR3 gives the full variable domain: DSGVTQTPKHLITATGQRVTLRCSPRSGDLSVYWYQQSLDQGLQFLIQYYNGEERAKGNILERFSAQQFPDLHSELNLSSLELGDSALYFCASSVAPTSGQETQYFGPGTRLLVL.

The chain is built from TRBV18 and TRBJ2-2, with D uncertain. The V end was cut by 3 bases, the J end by 0 bases, with 5 bases between. This CDR3 region has 14 residues. The V gene's germline CDR1 is KGHSH and CDR2 LQKENI. CDR3 DNA: TGTGCCAGCTCACCCGCGACGAACACCGGGGAGCTGTTTTTT. Translating gives CASSPATNTGELFF.

This clone was detected only once. The J gene is TRBJ2-1, the V gene TRBV28, with TRBD2 matching 9 bases. Germline V gene data show CDR1 as MDHEN and CDR2 as SYDVKM. V was clipped by 2 bases and J by 6 bases; unmatched bases: 5. This CDR3 spans 15 amino acids. The DNA for the CDR3 is TGTGCCAGCAGTTTAGGGCTAGCGGGACGCAATGAGCAGTTCTTC. It translates to CASSLGLAGRNEQFF. Full variable domain (rest looked up from reference TRBV28 and TRBJ2-1): DVKVTQSSRYLVKRTGEKVFLECVQDMDHENMFWYRQDPGLGLRLIYFSYDVKMKEKGDIPEGYSVSREKKERFSLILESASTNQTSMYLCASSLGLAGRNEQFFGPGTRLTVL.

This CDR3 is CASSEREGGQPQHF. For the CDR3, the DNA is TGTGCCAGCAGTGAACGAGAGGGAGGTCAGCCCCAGCATTTT. This chain uses TRBV6-1 with TRBJ1-5; D not certain. CDR3 length equals 14 residues. Trimming cost V 2 bases and J 6 bases, with 11 bases left between them. Germline loops: CDR1 MNHNS, CDR2 SASEGT.

The rearrangement joins TRBV27 to TRBJ2-1, with 13 bases aligning to TRBD2. Losses at the gene ends were 0 bases for V and 7 bases for J; bases not matched to a gene: 0. The CDR3 is 15 residues long. The germline gives CDR1 MNHEY, CDR2 SMNVEV (reference sequence). The CDR3 DNA is TGTGCCAGCAGTTTATCGGGACTAGCGGGGAATGAGCAGTTCTTC. Translated: CASSLSGLAGNEQFF.

As concerns this clone: The same CDR3 is also encoded by other DNA sequences in this sample. This sequence joins TRBV30 and TRBJ2-5; TRBD1 aligns across 7 bases. Germline CDR1 reads GTSNPN; CDR2 reads SVGIG (reference sequence). The CDR3 has 15 residues. V was clipped by 3 bases and J by 2 bases; unmatched bases: 9. Here the CDR3 reads CAWSLGGGGQETQYF. The DNA for the CDR3 is TGTGCCTGGAGCTTAGGGGGCGGAGGACAAGAGACCCAGTACTTC.

J is TRBJ1-1 and V is TRBV12-5; no definite D call. Looked up from germline, CDR1 is LGHNT and CDR2 is FRNRAP. Trimming removed 1 base from V and 0 bases from J, with 9 bases in between. The CDR3 has 15 residues. CDR3 bases: TGTGCTAGTGGTTTGGGAGGCCAATTGAACACTGAAGCTTTCTTT. This sequence encodes CASGLGGQLNTEAFF.

The gene calls are TRBV21-1 and TRBJ2-7; the table's D call TRBD2 went unverified against the DNA. TRBV21-1 is an annotated pseudogene. There are 17 residues in the CDR3. The CDR3 nucleotides read TGTGCCAGCAGCAAAGTAGGGACTAGCGGCCCTACCTACGAGCAGTACTTC. Encoded protein: CASSKVGTSGPTYEQYF.

This clone was recorded once. CDR3 in DNA: TGCGCCAGCAGCCTTGAGACAGGTTCTGGCTACACCTTC. This translates into CASSLETGSGYTF. The chain employs TRBV4-1 and TRBJ1-2; a weak D match, TRBD1 (6 bases). In germline, CDR1 is MGHRA, CDR2 YSYEKL. V was shortened by 4 bases and J by 7 bases, with 13 bases between the two germline ends. This CDR3 has 13 residues.

The chain uses TRBV9 and TRBJ2-5; 12 bases are shared with TRBD2. The ends lost 0 bases at V and 3 bases at J; junction bases unmatched: 6. Germline V gene data show CDR1 as SGDLS and CDR2 as YYNGEE. The CDR3 spans 17 residues. The CDR3 nucleotides read TGTGCCAGCAGCGTAGAAGGGCCTAGCGGGGGGGAAGAGACCCAGTACTTC. This codes for CASSVEGPSGGEETQYF.